Given below is one TCR beta chain in context. Its antigen remains unidentified. The CDR3 is 14 residues long. CDR1 is SGDLS, CDR2 YYNGEE, per germline. The J segment lost 3 bases and the V segment lost 4 bases, leaving 4 bases of the junction unmatched. The sample comes from a study of B cell selection in AIRE deficiency. Overall study findings and caveats: About 33% of healthy-donor shared Treg TCRbeta sequences appeared in patient Tconv cells. Of 3,500 to 4,000 shared Treg TCRbeta sequences, 25% to 40% were healthy-donor-only and 9.3% patient-only. CDR3s were shorter in shared Treg sequences, reflecting few non-templated nucleotide insertions.

As processed by the authors: Patients' Tregs yielded 5.4x10^4 or so distinct TCRbeta sequences; donors' around 8.9x10^4. Assay used: immunoSEQ multiplex PCR; TCRdb lists only in-frame clones, some missing. The V and J calls and clone size come from that table; D and trimming were worked out from the DNA. Of around 26,000 clones in the sample, about 90% were seen once. Regulatory T cells were sorted as CD4+CD25hiCD127low/negative. The gene calls are TRBV9 and TRBJ2-7, with TRBD1 matching 10 bases. This sequence was found in a human donor in good health. Sequences were obtained from CD4+CD25+ Tregs sorted from PBMCs. CDR3 in DNA: TGTGCCAGCAGCCCAGGGACAGGGGACTACGAGCAGTACTTC. Protein sequence: CASSPGTGDYEQYF.